This TCR beta chain appears in the sequencing data of a study of post-analysis software for immune sequencing data. Study conclusions and caveats: People with multiple sclerosis had a significantly lower normalized Chao1 diversity than controls did. The five TRBV segments detected at higher frequency in patients than in controls included TRBV5-6, TRBV5-1 and TRBV20-1.

Each TCR beta cDNA library carried unique molecular identifiers. The T cell input of roughly 0.85 to 11 million gave approximately 500,000 cDNA molecules. TCRdb re-called the PCR reads with MiXCR, one entry per CDR3 protein. Here the sample spans around 150,000 distinct CDR3 sequences, roughly 35% being singletons. J was trimmed by 2 bases and V by 6 bases; bases with no gene match: 4. The CDR3 runs 13 residues. CDR1 and CDR2 (germline): MNHNY, SVGAGI (reference sequence). There are a few counts of this clonotype. The antigen remains undetermined. V is TRBV6-6 and J is TRBJ2-7; TRBD1 aligns across 7 bases. The sequences come from blood, collected after autologous hematopoietic stem cell transplantation. The clonotype was recovered from a girl under 18 with multiple sclerosis. The CDR3 DNA sequence: TGTGCCAGCAGCACGACAGGGCCCTACGAGCAGTACTTC. Its translation is CASSTTGPYEQYF.